The 6 T cell receptor beta chains given below trace back to one sample, sequenced in a study of shared T cell receptors in the human thymus. Sequencing was performed with immunoSEQ multiplex PCR; in TCRdb, only in-frame clones are kept and a portion is missing. The table shows roughly 560,000 clones, with around three quarters occurring only once. This sample also belongs to another study, concerning human thymus T cells.

The source material was thymocytes. The receptor set was obtained from a boy under two years old with a congenital heart defect.

The chain links TRBV9 to TRBJ2-2, with a weak D call TRBD2 (7 bases). CDR3 length: 16 amino acids. Germline V CDR1 and CDR2: SGDLS, YYNGEE. The ends were cut back, 0 bases at V and 3 bases at J, with 12 bases in the middle. The CDR3 bases are TGTGCCAGCAGCGTAGATCAAGGGGGGGACACCGGGGAGCTGTTTTTT. Protein product: CASSVDQGGDTGELFF. The variable domain in full, completed from reference TRBV9 and TRBJ2-2, reads DSGVTQTPKHLITATGQRVTLRCSPRSGDLSVYWYQQSLDQGLQFLIQYYNGEERAKGNILERFSAQQFPDLHSELNLSSLELGDSALYFCASSVDQGGDTGELFFGEGSRLTVL.

The chain has TRBV27 and TRBJ1-2; D perhaps matches TRBD1 (6 bases). From germline, CDR1 is MNHEY and CDR2 SMNVEV (reference sequence). The germline V and J ends were trimmed by 7 bases and 5 bases, with 11 bases remaining between them. This CDR3 is built from 12 residues. CDR3 sequence (DNA): TGTGCCAGCAAAAACAGGGCATATGGCTACACCTTC. Translation gives CASKNRAYGYTF.

The chain employs TRBV18 and TRBJ2-5; 10 nucleotides match TRBD1. Germline CDR1 KGHSH, CDR2 LQKENI. The CDR3 spans 15 residues. The ends lost 6 bases at V and 5 bases at J; junction bases unmatched: 9. The CDR3 DNA follows: TGTGCCAGCTCCCGGGACAGGGGTGCTCGGGAGACCCAGTACTTC. This gives the protein CASSRDRGARETQYF.

CDR3: CASSLEGAGGTDTQYF. CDR3 bases: TGTGCCAGCAGCTTAGAGGGAGCGGGAGGAACAGATACGCAGTATTTT. The gene calls are TRBV11-3 and TRBJ2-3; 9 nucleotides match TRBD2. Trimming removed 0 bases from V and 3 bases from J; junction bases left unmatched: 4. Germline V CDR1 and CDR2: SGHNT, YENEEA. This CDR3 is 16 amino acids long.

V usage is TRBV28 and J usage is TRBJ2-7; 7 nucleotides match TRBD1. Germline CDR1 is MDHEN and CDR2 is SYDVKM. Germline trimming cut 6 bases from V and 4 bases from J; bases unmatched to any gene: 9. The CDR3 is 14 amino acids. The CDR3: CASSPGQRGYEQYF. The CDR3, as DNA: TGTGCCAGCAGCCCGGGACAGAGGGGGTACGAGCAGTACTTC.

The chain uses TRBV30 and TRBJ2-1; weak D call: TRBD1 (6 bases). V was clipped by 6 bases and J by 3 bases, with 18 bases between them. The CDR3 sequence is 15 residues long. Germline assignment: CDR1 GTSNPN and CDR2 SVGIG (reference sequence). CDR3 coding DNA: TGTGCCTGCCAAACCGGGACAAGCGGCTACAATGAGCAGTTCTTC. Its protein product is CACQTGTSGYNEQFF.